Below, 5 T cell receptor beta chains from the same sample are listed, as sequenced in a study of blood T cell repertoires in COVID-19. Libraries were prepared by immunoSEQ multiplex PCR; TCRdb keeps only in-frame clonotypes and omits some of them. The sample holds about 40,000 clones, around 90% seen once. Sequencing was performed on peripheral blood. The receptor source for this set is a woman between 70 and 85 years old with acute or convalescent COVID-19.

This clone occurred a few times. The chain uses TRBV27 and TRBJ1-6; 7 bases match TRBD1. The V gene's germline CDR1 is MNHEY and CDR2 SMNVEV (reference sequence). The CDR3 is made up of 13 amino acids. The ends lost 8 bases at V and 9 bases at J; junction bases unmatched: 7. CDR3 sequence reads: CASGRDSGSPLHF. CDR3 DNA: TGTGCCAGCGGCCGGGACAGTGGTTCACCCCTCCACTTT.

The chain has TRBV11-3 and TRBJ2-1; D is uncertain. Germline loops: CDR1 SGHNT, CDR2 YENEEA. The V gene lost 1 base and the J gene lost 8 bases, with 9 bases spanning the gap. CDR3 size: 13 residues. The CDR3 loop is CASSLGMEYEQFF. CDR3 bases: TGTGCCAGCAGCTTAGGGATGGAGTATGAGCAGTTCTTC.

The chain combines TRBV7-6 with TRBJ2-2; D perhaps matches TRBD2 (5 bases). The germline V gene has CDR1 SGHVS and CDR2 FNYEAQ. V lost 0 bases and J 7 bases, leaving 12 bases between the germline ends. The CDR3 is made up of 15 amino acids. CDR3 DNA: TGTGCCAGCAGCTTAGCGGTCCAAAGCGGCGGGGAGCTGTTTTTT. Amino acids: CASSLAVQSGGELFF.

J is TRBJ1-5 and V is TRBV6-6; 7 positions agree with TRBD1. Looked up from germline, CDR1 is MNHNY and CDR2 is SVGAGI (reference sequence). The CDR3 loop spans 17 amino acids. V dropped 5 bases and J dropped 4; count of bases not matched to a gene: 14. The CDR3 region has the DNA TGTGCCAGCAGTCGGAACGCGGTGACAGGGATTAATCAGCCCCAGCATTTT. It yields the protein CASSRNAVTGINQPQHF.

The genes are TRBV19 and TRBJ1-1, with a possible D match to TRBD1 (6 bases). Per germline, CDR1 LNHDA and CDR2 SQIVND (reference sequence). V was pared by 5 bases and J by 6 bases, with 13 bases between. The CDR3 spans 13 residues. CDR3 sequence reads: CASSPRGGAEAFF. CDR3 in DNA: TGTGCCAGTAGTCCCCGGGGGGGCGCTGAAGCTTTCTTT.